This T cell receptor beta chain was sequenced for a study of blood T cell repertoires in COVID-19. Study at large: The origin of the acute and convalescent COVID-19 samples was the United States, Italy and Spain.

This CDR3 has 18 residues. Trimming removed 1 base from V and 0 bases from J, with 13 bases in between. Germline CDR1 MGHRA, CDR2 YSYEKL. Libraries were prepared by immunoSEQ multiplex PCR; TCRdb keeps only in-frame clonotypes and omits some of them. The table lists 110,000 to 150,000 clones, approximately 80% of them singletons, with approximately 8.2% in the top ten. This TCR came from a human donor in a cohort sampled during active COVID-19. Material: peripheral blood. This chain connects TRBV4-1 to TRBJ1-6, with D perhaps TRBD1 (5 bases). CDR3 coding DNA: TGCGCCAGCAGCCAAGTGGGAAGGGGAAGCTCCTATAATTCACCCCTCCACTTT. Its translation: CASSQVGRGSSYNSPLHF.